The 24 T cell receptor beta chains reported below all come from one sample, sequenced in a study of blood T cell repertoires in COVID-19. Here immunoSEQ multiplex PCR was the method, and the copy in TCRdb shows in-frame clones only, minus some. In the table there are under 300,000 clones, around 90% of which are singletons. The sequencing input was peripheral blood. The receptors derive from a man aged 50 to 59 with acute or convalescent COVID-19.

V and J are TRBV7-9 and TRBJ2-3; D gene uncertain. V gave up 5 bases and J gave up 0 bases, with 3 bases separating them. The CDR3 loop spans 12 amino acids. Germline V gene lookup returns CDR1 SEHNR and CDR2 FQNEAQ (reference sequence). The CDR3 loop reads CASSLSTDTQYF. Written as DNA, the CDR3 is TGTGCCAGCAGCCTTAGCACAGATACGCAGTATTTT.

This rearrangement joins TRBV3-1 (or the pseudogene TRBV3-2) to TRBJ1-1; the match to TRBD1 covers 9 bases. J gave up 1 base and V 1 base, and 7 bases lay outside the gene matches. CDR3 length equals 17 residues. CDR1 is LGHDT, CDR2 YNNKEL, per germline (reference sequence). The CDR3 region is CASSQVEGQGQNTEAFF. The CDR3 DNA sequence: TGTGCCAGCAGCCAAGTCGAGGGACAGGGCCAGAACACTGAAGCTTTCTTT.

The CDR3 here is CASSPTGGESEAFF. Here the CDR3 DNA reads TGTGCCAGCTCTCCGACAGGGGGCGAATCGGAAGCTTTCTTT. The V gene is TRBV18, the J gene TRBJ1-1; TRBD1 aligns across 10 bases. The CDR3 spans 14 residues. V was pared by 6 bases and J by 8 bases, with 9 bases of the junction left unmatched. Germline V gene sequence: CDR1 KGHSH, CDR2 LQKENI.

The chain carries TRBV6-6 and TRBJ2-6; maybe TRBD2 (6 bases). Trimming removed 5 bases from V and 0 bases from J, with 11 bases in between. The germline V gene has CDR1 MNHNY and CDR2 SVGAGI (reference sequence). The CDR3 covers 16 residues. The CDR3 region is CASSLPGGSGANVLTF. The CDR3 nucleotides read TGTGCCAGCAGTCTACCCGGGGGCTCTGGGGCCAACGTCCTGACTTTC.

The rearrangement joins TRBV19 to TRBJ1-3, with 9 bases matching TRBD1. This CDR3 is 15 amino acids long. CDR1 and CDR2 from the germline V gene are LNHDA and SQIVND (reference sequence). J gave up 3 bases and V 8 bases, and 8 bases lay outside the gene matches. The CDR3 sequence is CASVTQGAIGNTIYF. The CDR3, as DNA: TGTGCCAGTGTTACACAGGGGGCTATTGGAAACACCATATATTTT.

This clone was detected only once. This rearrangement joins TRBV27 to TRBJ1-1, with TRBD1 matching 7 bases. Germline CDR1 reads MNHEY; CDR2 reads SMNVEV (reference sequence). The CDR3 is 14 residues long. The V gene end was trimmed by 1 base and the J gene end by 1 base; junction bases not matched to a gene: 0. CDR3 protein: CASSLYRGNTEAFF. The DNA for the CDR3 is TGTGCCAGCAGTTTATACAGGGGGAACACTGAAGCTTTCTTT.

In its sample, this clone was seen once. The chain combines TRBV2 with TRBJ1-1, with 8 bases aligning to TRBD1. Germline V gives CDR1 SNHLY, CDR2 FYNNEI. The CDR3 covers 13 residues. V lost 6 bases and J lost 5; bases outside the gene matches: 5. This chain's CDR3 is CASSATGGTEAFF. The CDR3 region has the DNA TGTGCCAGCAGCGCCACAGGGGGAACTGAAGCTTTCTTT.

As to this clone: An end of the junction differs from the germline gene, which may be a read error. The chain is built from TRBV7-7 and TRBJ2-7; the match to TRBD2 covers 8 bases. This CDR3 is built from 15 residues. CDR1 and CDR2 from the germline V gene are SSHAT and FNYEAQ (reference sequence). Written as DNA, the CDR3 is TGTGCTAGCAGCTCCGGACTAGCCAACTCCTACGAGCAGTACTTC. Protein product: CASSSGLANSYEQYF.

The chain combines TRBV7-8 with TRBJ1-3; D is perhaps TRBD1 (5 bases). In germline, CDR1 is SGHVS, CDR2 FQNEAQ. This CDR3 comprises 14 residues. The germline V and J ends were trimmed by 5 bases and 2 bases, with 10 bases remaining between them. The CDR3 sequence: CASSRGGTGNTIYF. DNA of the CDR3: TGTGCCAGCAGCCGGGGGGGAACTGGAAACACCATATATTTT.

The chain couples TRBV10-3 to TRBJ2-1; 12 positions match TRBD2. There are 16 residues in the CDR3. The ends lost 4 bases at V and 4 bases at J; junction bases unmatched: 5. Germline CDR1 ENHRY, CDR2 SYGVKD. The CDR3 sequence is CAISGGLAGPYNEQFF. The DNA of the CDR3 is TGTGCCATCAGTGGAGGACTAGCGGGACCTTACAATGAGCAGTTCTTC.

The chain is built from TRBV9 and TRBJ1-6, with TRBD1 as a possible D gene (6 bases). Deletions cut 4 bases from V and 5 bases from J, with 10 bases between. Germline V CDR1 and CDR2: SGDLS, YYNGEE. The CDR3 spans 14 residues. CDR3 nucleotide sequence: TGTGCCAGCAGCCACGGACAGAATAATTCACCCCTCCACTTT. This sequence encodes CASSHGQNNSPLHF.

This clone appeared once. The chain combines TRBV2 with TRBJ2-7, with 7 positions matching TRBD1. Germline V gene data show CDR1 as SNHLY and CDR2 as FYNNEI. After removal of 3 bases from V and 5 bases from J, the junction contained 7 bases not matched to a gene. The CDR3 is 14 residues long. DNA for the CDR3: TGTGCCAGCAGTGATAACAGGGGTATTAACGAGCAGTACTTC. The encoded protein is CASSDNRGINEQYF.

This chain joins TRBV11-2 and TRBJ2-5; 7 bases fit TRBD1. Unmatched junction bases numbered 3, after V lost 4 bases and J lost 1 base. The CDR3 consists of 14 residues. Germline V gene data show CDR1 as SGHAT and CDR2 as FQNNGV. The CDR3 loop reads CASSSRDSQETQYF. CDR3 nucleotide sequence: TGTGCCAGCAGCTCAAGGGACAGCCAAGAGACCCAGTACTTC.

The chain employs TRBV29-1 and TRBJ2-7; D is unclear. Germline V gene data show CDR1 as SQVTM and CDR2 as ANQGSEA. The V end was cut by 3 bases, the J end by 5 bases, with 11 bases between. The CDR3 loop spans 12 amino acids. CDR3 in DNA: TGCAGCGTTGAGGTCCCAAGCGACGAGCAGTACTTC. Its translation: CSVEVPSDEQYF.

The rearrangement joins TRBV5-5 to TRBJ2-2; D remains unclear. Germline V lookup: CDR1 SGHKS, CDR2 YYEKEE (reference sequence). V lost 2 bases and J lost 5, with 7 bases in between. The CDR3 has 13 residues. The CDR3 sequence: CASSFRVTGELFF. The CDR3 DNA sequence: TGTGCCAGCAGCTTCCGGGTTACCGGGGAGCTGTTTTTT.

The chain couples TRBV7-3 to TRBJ2-1, with D possibly being TRBD2 (5 bases). CDR1 and CDR2 from the germline V gene are SGHTA and FQGTGA. V was clipped by 4 bases and J by 6 bases, with 13 bases between them. CDR3 length: 14 amino acids. CDR3 sequence reads: CASSSPQSGNEQFF. The CDR3, as DNA: TGTGCCAGCAGCTCCCCACAGAGCGGCAATGAGCAGTTCTTC. Using reference TRBV7-3 and TRBJ2-1 for the parts outside the CDR3, the full variable domain is GAGVSQTPSNKVTEKGKYVELRCDPISGHTALYWYRQSLGQGPEFLIYFQGTGAADDSGLPNDRFFAVRPEGSVSTLKIQRTERGDSAVYLCASSSPQSGNEQFFGPGTRLTVL.

The V gene is TRBV6-5, the J gene TRBJ2-7, with D tentatively TRBD1 (6 bases). This CDR3 has 16 amino acids. V lost 0 bases and J lost 1, with 13 bases in between. Germline CDR1 and CDR2: MNHEY and SVGAGI. CDR3 nucleotides: TGTGCCAGCAGTTACTCGAGCTGGGACACTTCCTACGAGCAGTACTTC. It is translated as CASSYSSWDTSYEQYF.

The V gene is TRBV11-2, the J gene TRBJ2-7; 8 bases match TRBD1. Germline V gene sequence: CDR1 SGHAT, CDR2 FQNNGV. The ends lost 1 base at V and 1 base at J; junction bases unmatched: 3. This CDR3 comprises 15 residues. The CDR3 nucleotides are TGTGCCAGCAGCTTAGGACAGGGGCGTTCCTACGAGCAGTACTTC. Protein sequence: CASSLGQGRSYEQYF.

This chain's CDR3 is CASSWAGTSGGQAYEQYF. CDR3 coding DNA: TGTGCCAGCAGCTGGGCCGGGACTAGCGGGGGGCAGGCCTACGAGCAGTACTTC. The chain recombines TRBV7-2 with TRBJ2-7, with 15 bases identical to TRBD2. The CDR3 is 18 residues long. The J segment lost 2 bases and the V segment lost 4 bases, leaving 9 bases of the junction unmatched. The germline gives CDR1 SGHTA, CDR2 FQGNSA.

This clone was seen a few times. The chain combines TRBV7-9 with TRBJ2-2; the match to TRBD1 covers 9 bases. Germline V gene data show CDR1 as SEHNR and CDR2 as FQNEAQ (reference sequence). The J segment lost 5 bases and the V segment lost 5 bases, leaving 6 bases of the junction unmatched. The CDR3 covers 15 residues. CDR3 in DNA: TGTGCCAGCAGCCGGACAGGGGCGGTTACCGGGGAGCTGTTTTTT. Protein: CASSRTGAVTGELFF.

The chain couples TRBV7-2 to TRBJ2-3; D remains ambiguous. The CDR3 runs 12 residues. The ends were cut back, 4 bases at V and 5 bases at J, with 7 bases in the middle. Germline assignment: CDR1 SGHTA and CDR2 FQGNSA. For the CDR3, the DNA is TGTGCCAGCAGCTCTTATGTAGATACGCAGTATTTT. Its translation is CASSSYVDTQYF.

The V call is TRBV5-1, the J call TRBJ2-5, with TRBD1 matching over 12 bases. V shed 5 bases, J shed 5 bases, and the junction held 7 bases outside the gene matches. The CDR3 runs to 15 residues. Looked up from germline, CDR1 is SGHRS and CDR2 is YFSETQ. The CDR3 is CASSSGTGGRETQYF. The CDR3 DNA reads TGCGCCAGCAGTTCCGGGACAGGGGGCCGGGAGACCCAGTACTTC.

The V call is TRBV2, the J call TRBJ2-3; 16 bases are a match to TRBD2. The V segment lost 1 base and the J segment 5 bases; nucleotides outside the gene matches: 6. The germline V gene encodes CDR1 SNHLY and CDR2 FYNNEI. The CDR3 is 18 residues long. The CDR3 sequence: CASSEEGLAGGPGDTQYF. The DNA for the CDR3 is TGTGCCAGCAGTGAAGAGGGACTAGCGGGGGGGCCCGGAGATACGCAGTATTTT.

This chain links TRBV3-1 (or the pseudogene TRBV3-2) with TRBJ1-1; TRBD1 matches 8 bases. Germline CDR1 is LGHDT and CDR2 is YNNKEL (reference sequence). The CDR3 covers 14 residues. Trimming at V came to 5 bases and at J to 9 bases, leaving 11 bases not matched to a gene. This CDR3 is CASSSTTGGLKAFF. CDR3 in DNA: TGTGCCAGCAGCTCCACTACAGGGGGGTTGAAAGCTTTCTTT.